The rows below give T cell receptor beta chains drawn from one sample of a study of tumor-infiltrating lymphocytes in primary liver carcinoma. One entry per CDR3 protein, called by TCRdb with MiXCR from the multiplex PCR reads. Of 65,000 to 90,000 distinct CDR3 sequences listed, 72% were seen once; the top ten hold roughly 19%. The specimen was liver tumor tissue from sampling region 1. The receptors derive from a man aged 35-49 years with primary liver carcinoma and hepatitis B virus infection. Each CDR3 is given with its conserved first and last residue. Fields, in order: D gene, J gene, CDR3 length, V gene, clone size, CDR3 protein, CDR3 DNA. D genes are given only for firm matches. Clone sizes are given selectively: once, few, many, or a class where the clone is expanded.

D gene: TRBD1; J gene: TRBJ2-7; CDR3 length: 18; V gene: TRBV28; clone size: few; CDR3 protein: CASSTTRDRVGSWYEQYF; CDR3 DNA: TGTGCCAGCAGTACTACCCGGGACAGGGTGGGGTCTTGGTACGAGCAGTACTTC
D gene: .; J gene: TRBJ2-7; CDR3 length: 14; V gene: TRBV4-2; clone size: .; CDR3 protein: CASSQTSTATEQCF; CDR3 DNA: TGTGCCAGCAGCCAAACCTCGACAGCCACAGAGCAGTGCTTC
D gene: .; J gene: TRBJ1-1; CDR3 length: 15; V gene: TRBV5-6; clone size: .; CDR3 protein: CVSSVGDGMNTEAFF; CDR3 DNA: TGTGTCAGCAGTGTAGGGGACGGAATGAACACTGAAGCTTTCTTT
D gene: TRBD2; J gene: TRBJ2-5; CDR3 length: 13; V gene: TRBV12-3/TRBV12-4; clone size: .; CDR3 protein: CASSLWEGETQYF; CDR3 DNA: TGTGCCAGTAGTTTATGGGAGGGGGAGACCCAGTACTTC
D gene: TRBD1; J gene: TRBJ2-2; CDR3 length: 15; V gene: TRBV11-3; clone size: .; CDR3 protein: CASSLGQADTGELFF; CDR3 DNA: TGTGCCAGTAGCTTAGGACAGGCTGACACCGGCGAGCTGTTTTTT
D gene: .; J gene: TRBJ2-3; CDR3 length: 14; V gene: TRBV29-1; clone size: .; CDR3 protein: CSDSTQGVGNTQYF; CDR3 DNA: TGCAGCGACTCAACGCAGGGTGTTGGAAATACGCAGTATTTT
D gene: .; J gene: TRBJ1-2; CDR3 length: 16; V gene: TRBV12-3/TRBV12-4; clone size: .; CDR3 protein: CASRYAWGVGGDGYTF; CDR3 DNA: TGTGCCAGCCGATACGCCTGGGGGGTGGGAGGGGATGGCTACACCTTC
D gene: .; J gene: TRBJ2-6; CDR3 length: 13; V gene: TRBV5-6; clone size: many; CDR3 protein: CASSFGGANVLTF; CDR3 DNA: TGTGCCAGCAGCTTTGGGGGGGCCAACGTCCTGACTTTC
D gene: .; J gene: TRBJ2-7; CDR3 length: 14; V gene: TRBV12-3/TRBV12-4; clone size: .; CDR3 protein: CASSPPAVSYEQYF; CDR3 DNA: TGTGCCAGCAGTCCCCCAGCGGTGTCCTACGAGCAATACTTC
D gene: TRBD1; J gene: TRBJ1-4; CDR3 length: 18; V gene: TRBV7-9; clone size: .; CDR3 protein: CANSSRTGRYATNERLFF; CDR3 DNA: TGTGCCAACAGCTCCCGGACAGGGAGATATGCAACTAATGAAAGACTGTTTTTT
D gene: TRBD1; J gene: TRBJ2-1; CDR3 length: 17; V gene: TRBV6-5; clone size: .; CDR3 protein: CASSLLTPGQDYNEQFF; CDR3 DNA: TGTGCGAGCAGTCTCCTTACCCCAGGACAGGACTACAATGAGCAGTTCTTC